Following are 24 T cell receptor beta chains from one sample sequenced in a study of cytomegalovirus exposure and HLA in healthy donors. The PCR employed 60 Vbeta primers together with 13 Jbeta primers. Sequencing used immunoSEQ multiplex PCR; TCRdb keeps in-frame clones, though not all of them. In the table there are roughly 120,000 clones, approximately 80% of which are singletons. Sequenced material: PBMCs. These receptor sequences come from a man aged 50 to 59 in good health and CMV-seropositive.

In regard to this clone: Other DNA sequences in the sample encode the same CDR3. This rearrangement joins TRBV2 to TRBJ1-2, with D hard to call. This CDR3 contains 14 residues. From germline, CDR1 is SNHLY and CDR2 FYNNEI. The V gene lost 4 bases and the J gene lost 5 bases, with 14 bases spanning the gap. The CDR3 DNA reads TGTGCCAGCAGTGGAGGGATACCGGTGTATGGCTACACCTTC. Amino acid sequence: CASSGGIPVYGYTF.

This clone was found a few times. V is TRBV5-1 and J is TRBJ2-2; TRBD1 matches 11 bases. The V and J ends lost 4 bases and 4 bases, in that order; junction bases with no gene match: 3. The CDR3 runs to 15 residues. From germline, CDR1 is SGHRS and CDR2 YFSETQ. CDR3 protein: CASSPGTGGTGELFF. CDR3 bases: TGCGCCAGCAGCCCCGGGACAGGGGGCACCGGGGAGCTGTTTTTT.

This clone was seen a few times. V is TRBV9 and J is TRBJ2-3; no firm D call. Trimming stripped 0 bases from V and 5 bases from J, with 10 bases between. Germline assignment: CDR1 SGDLS and CDR2 YYNGEE. The CDR3 consists of 14 residues. CDR3 sequence: CASSVGTSRDTQYF. The CDR3 bases are TGTGCCAGCAGCGTAGGTACGTCGCGAGATACGCAGTATTTT.

This clone occurred a few times. The CDR3 is CASSSDPGQTTDTQYF. CDR3 nucleotides: TGTGCCAGCAGCTCAGACCCGGGACAGACCACAGATACGCAGTATTTT. The chain employs TRBV11-2 and TRBJ2-3; TRBD1 aligns across 7 bases. The CDR3 sequence is 16 residues long. V was pared by 4 bases and J by 2 bases, with 9 bases of the junction left unmatched. The germline V gene encodes CDR1 SGHAT and CDR2 FQNNGV.

The chain recombines TRBV29-1 with TRBJ2-5, with TRBD2 identical over 7 bases. Judging by the DNA end, TRBJ2-7 fits better; the J call may be wrong. The germline CDR1 and CDR2 sequences are SQVTM and ANQGSEA. CDR3 length equals 13 residues. The CDR3 DNA sequence: TGCAGCGTTGCGGGGACTATCACTCCCGAGCAGTACTTC. Encoded protein: CSVAGTITPEQYF.

The CDR3 DNA sequence: TGCGCCAGCAGCTTGGCGAGAAGCGGGGGGAGTTACAATGAGCAGTTCTTC. Translating gives CASSLARSGGSYNEQFF. The chain joins TRBV5-1 to TRBJ2-1; TRBD2 matches at 9 bases. Germline V gene sequence: CDR1 SGHRS, CDR2 YFSETQ. V lost 0 bases and J lost 4; bases outside the gene matches: 8. The CDR3 spans 17 residues.

The chain is built from TRBV18 and TRBJ1-2; weak D call: TRBD1 (5 bases). Germline V gives CDR1 KGHSH, CDR2 LQKENI. CDR3 length: 14 residues. V lost 3 bases and J 1 base, leaving 9 bases between the germline ends. The CDR3 here is CASSPTQDNYGYTF. CDR3 coding DNA: TGTGCCAGCTCACCGACACAGGATAACTATGGCTACACCTTC.

This sequence joins TRBV6-5 and TRBJ1-1; no firm D call. CDR1 is MNHEY, CDR2 SVGAGI, per germline. The CDR3 is 14 residues long. Trimming pared 6 bases from V and 3 bases from J, leaving 14 bases between. The CDR3 nucleotides read TGTGCCAGCAGGGGCCCCGAGAGTTACACTGAAGCTTTCTTT. Protein product: CASRGPESYTEAFF.

This rearrangement joins TRBV5-1 to TRBJ2-1; perhaps TRBD1 as D (5 bases). Trimming removed 0 bases from V and 2 bases from J, with 9 bases in between. The CDR3 contains 15 residues. CDR1 SGHRS and CDR2 YFSETQ come from the germline V gene. CDR3 loop: CASSLEGNTYNEQFF. CDR3 bases: TGCGCCAGCAGCTTGGAGGGGAACACCTACAATGAGCAGTTCTTC.

The chain couples TRBV7-2 to TRBJ2-3; possibly TRBD2 for D (5 bases). The V gene's germline CDR1 is SGHTA and CDR2 FQGNSA. The CDR3 is made up of 17 amino acids. V was cut by 1 base and J by 2 bases, with 16 bases left in between. The CDR3 loop reads CASSLVSLALNTDTQYF. CDR3 nucleotides: TGTGCCAGCAGCTTAGTTAGCCTAGCACTAAACACAGATACGCAGTATTTT.

The chain links TRBV5-1 to TRBJ2-1, with 12 positions matching TRBD1. The CDR3 totals 14 residues. Germline trimming cut 5 bases from V and 9 bases from J; bases unmatched to any gene: 6. Per the germline V gene, CDR1 is SGHRS and CDR2 is YFSETQ. CDR3 sequence reads: CASRAGTGGFEQFF. CDR3 nucleotide sequence: TGCGCCAGCAGAGCCGGGACAGGGGGCTTTGAGCAGTTCTTC. The variable domain in full, with the rest retrieved from reference TRBV5-1 and TRBJ2-1, is KAGVTQTPRYLIKTRGQQVTLSCSPISGHRSVSWYQQTPGQGLQFLFEYFSETQRNKGNFPGRFSGRQFSNSRSEMNVSTLELGDSALYLCASRAGTGGFEQFFGPGTRLTVL.

This clone was recorded only once. This chain joins TRBV9 and TRBJ1-5; possibly TRBD1 for D (5 bases). The CDR3 sequence is 15 residues long. Trimming cost V 4 bases and J 7 bases, with 18 bases left between them. Germline CDR1 reads SGDLS; CDR2 reads YYNGEE. CDR3 DNA sequence: TGTGCCAGCAGCCAGAGCGGGGGGTGGGGACAGCCCCAGCATTTT. This gives the protein CASSQSGGWGQPQHF.

This chain links TRBV4-3 with TRBJ1-3; perhaps TRBD1 as D (5 bases). CDR3 length: 15 residues. CDR1 and CDR2 (germline): LGHNA, YSLEER. Trimming pared 4 bases from V and 2 bases from J, leaving 12 bases between. CDR3 nucleotide sequence: TGCGCCAGCAGCCGGGGGGGATCTCCTGGAAACACCATATATTTT. It codes for CASSRGGSPGNTIYF.

The rearrangement links TRBV5-1 to TRBJ2-7, with 9 bases identical to TRBD1. Germline-derived CDR1 and CDR2 are SGHRS and YFSETQ. J lost 8 bases, V lost 4 bases, and 13 bases had no gene match. The CDR3 loop spans 15 amino acids. The CDR3 DNA reads TGCGCCAGCAGCGTGGTTTTAACGGGACAGGGTAAGCAGTACTTC. Translating it yields CASSVVLTGQGKQYF.

The genes are TRBV5-6 and TRBJ2-5, with 7 positions matching TRBD1. The J call may be incorrect, as the DNA end agrees better with TRBJ2-7. The CDR3 length is 14 residues. Germline V lookup: CDR1 SGHDT, CDR2 YYEEEE. CDR3 protein: CASSLTGVRYEQYF. CDR3 coding DNA: TGTGCCAGCAGCTTGACAGGGGTCAGGTACGAGCAGTACTTC.

Points on this clone: An end of the junction does not agree with germline; a read error may underlie this. The genes are TRBV7-8 and TRBJ1-2; 9 bases are shared with TRBD1. Germline loops: CDR1 SGHVS, CDR2 FQNEAQ. The CDR3 length is 14 residues. CDR3 coding DNA: TGTGCCAGCAGTCCCCCCGGACAGGGGTATGGATACACCTTC. Amino acid sequence: CASSPPGQGYGYTF.

V and J are TRBV27 and TRBJ2-5; maybe TRBD1 (5 bases). Trimming left V 5 bases short and J 5 bases short, with 24 bases between. Germline V gives CDR1 MNHEY, CDR2 SMNVEV (reference sequence). The CDR3 extends over 17 amino acids. The CDR3 region has the DNA TGTGCCAGCAGTGTAGGGGCTGGTGTCGCTGGTTGGGAGACCCAGTACTTC. This translates into CASSVGAGVAGWETQYF.

The chain carries TRBV30 and TRBJ1-4, with D hard to call. CDR1 and CDR2 from the germline V gene are GTSNPN and SVGIG (reference sequence). V was shortened by 2 bases and J by 4 bases, with 17 bases between the two germline ends. CDR3 length: 16 residues. CDR3 coding DNA: TGTGCCTGGAGTCGAGGAGGAGGGCAGGATAATGAAAAACTGTTTTTT. It codes for CAWSRGGGQDNEKLFF.

The chain uses TRBV5-1 and TRBJ1-1, with unresolved D. CDR3 size: 17 residues. CDR1 and CDR2 (germline): SGHRS, YFSETQ. V lost 1 base to trimming and J lost 1 base, with 17 bases between them. CDR3 protein: CASSLIMRAAGNTEAFF. The DNA of the CDR3 is TGCGCCAGCAGCTTGATCATGAGGGCAGCTGGGAACACTGAAGCTTTCTTT.

The chain is built from TRBV6-5 and TRBJ1-3; TRBD1 might be the D (5 bases). The length of the CDR3 is 14 residues. Per germline, CDR1 MNHEY and CDR2 SVGAGI. The ends were cut back, 6 bases at V and 4 bases at J, with 13 bases in the middle. Here the CDR3 reads CASSPGHPGNTIYF. For the CDR3, the DNA is TGTGCCAGCAGCCCCGGACACCCGGGAAACACCATATATTTT.

In DNA form, the CDR3 reads TGTGCCAGCAGTTTCCTACCGACAGGGGCCGGGGGCTACACCTTC. Translating it yields CASSFLPTGAGGYTF. The chain combines TRBV6-5 with TRBJ1-2; 8 bases are shared with TRBD1. Germline V gene lookup returns CDR1 MNHEY and CDR2 SVGAGI. The CDR3 has 15 amino acids. V lost 4 bases to trimming and J lost 8 bases; unmatched junction nucleotides: 12.

In this sample, this clone turned up once. The gene calls are TRBV7-9 and TRBJ2-5, with 10 bases fitting TRBD2. Trimming removed 6 bases from V and 5 bases from J; junction bases left unmatched: 6. Germline CDR1 SEHNR, CDR2 FQNEAQ (reference sequence). This CDR3 spans 14 amino acids. Written as DNA, the CDR3 is TGTGCCAGCAGTTACCCGGGACTAGCGGAGACCCAGTACTTC. This gives the protein CASSYPGLAETQYF.

The chain's CDR3 is CASSSTKQANYGYTF. In nucleotides, the CDR3 is TGTGCCAGCAGCTCGACAAAACAGGCTAACTATGGCTACACCTTC. The chain uses TRBV7-9 and TRBJ1-2; D is perhaps TRBD1 (5 bases). The CDR3 is 15 amino acids. Per the germline V gene, CDR1 is SEHNR and CDR2 is FQNEAQ (reference sequence). The V end lost 4 bases, the J end lost 0 bases, and 12 bases lay between the germline ends.

The chain joins TRBV27 to TRBJ2-7; D is possibly TRBD1 (6 bases). Trimming left V 2 bases short and J 1 base short, with 6 bases between. The CDR3 is 13 residues long. Germline loops: CDR1 MNHEY, CDR2 SMNVEV (reference sequence). The CDR3 loop is CASSLQGSYEQYF. DNA for the CDR3: TGTGCCAGCAGTTTACAGGGGTCCTACGAGCAGTACTTC.